The clone carrying this T cell receptor beta chain was counted a single time. The entry originates in a study of OX40 agonist ivuxolimab in advanced cancers. V lost 1 base and J lost 8, with 14 bases in between. Germline loops: CDR1 LGHNA, CDR2 YSLEER. CDR3 length: 14 residues. Clones were read by immunoSEQ multiplex PCR, and TCRdb kept only the in-frame ones, dropping some. This sample carries more than 45,000 clones, 80% to 90% of them seen once, and the ten largest clones take about 12%. People who had autoimmune disease history or systemic immunosuppression were excluded. V gene TRBV4-3 combines with J gene TRBJ1-2; unclear D gene. This sequence was found in an adult with an advanced solid tumor such as melanoma, head and neck, liver or kidney cancer. This sample comprised CD4+ or CD8+ T cells sorted from blood, obtained in a trial of the OX40 agonist ivuxolimab. CDR3 sequence reads: CASSQGWTVSGYTF. Written as DNA, the CDR3 is TGCGCCAGCAGCCAAGGGTGGACGGTCTCGGGCTACACCTTC.